This record looks at one TCR beta chain sequence and its context. The antigen is undetermined. The table came from immunoSEQ multiplex PCR; TCRdb's copy has only in-frame clones and leaves some out. This table has 120,000 or so clones, 80% to 95% appearing once. This sample was included in a study of T cell responses to AZD1222 COVID-19 vaccine. Study findings and constraints: Two AZD1222 administrations were followed by greater Spike-specific TCR breadth and depth. Every sample of the repertoires postdated the peak T cell response. Seropositive AZD1222 recipients at baseline numbered only five to seven.

The sequence derives from an adult who received the MenACWY meningococcal vaccine as a control. Sequenced here: peripheral blood, sampled 28 days after the second dose of the MenACWY control vaccine.

CDR3 region: CASSGKGGSYGYTF. The CDR3 DNA reads as TGTGCCAGCAGTGGAAAAGGGGGCAGCTATGGCTACACCTTC. This chain links TRBV28 with TRBJ1-2, with 7 bases lining up with TRBD1. Germline loops: CDR1 MDHEN, CDR2 SYDVKM. With 5 bases clipped from V and 4 bases from J, the junction kept 7 bases outside the gene matches. The CDR3 contains 14 residues.